The rows below give T cell receptor beta chains drawn from one sample of a study of blood T cell repertoires in COVID-19. Assay: immunoSEQ multiplex PCR; the TCRdb copy retains only in-frame clones and omits some. Of fewer than 250,000 clones listed, around four fifths are singletons. Sequencing used peripheral blood. These receptors originate from a man aged 55 to 70 with COVID-19, enrolled during active disease. Each CDR3 is given with its conserved first and last residue. A D gene is named only where the DNA matches it firmly. Clone size is given for some rows only: seen once, a few or many times, or a class if the clone is expanded.

d_call,cdr3_length,clone_size,j_call,v_call,cdr3_aa,cdr3_nt
NA,14,once,TRBJ2-3,TRBV30,CAWSVSQRGDTQYF,TGTGCCTGGAGTGTGTCACAAAGGGGAGATACGCAGTATTTT
NA,14,NA,TRBJ1-1,TRBV29-1,CSVWGPGGSTEAFF,TGCAGCGTATGGGGACCAGGAGGGAGCACTGAAGCTTTCTTT
NA,12,NA,TRBJ1-5,TRBV18,CASSPYNQPQHF,TGTGCCAGCTCACCTTACAATCAGCCCCAGCATTTT
TRBD2,19,NA,TRBJ2-1,TRBV28,CASSLWGVAGGPGPNEQFF,TGTGCCAGCAGTTTGTGGGGAGTAGCGGGAGGGCCCGGACCAAATGAGCAGTTCTTC
TRBD1,14,few,TRBJ1-6,TRBV9,CASSVDRGDSPLHF,TGTGCCAGCAGCGTCGACAGGGGGGATTCACCCCTCCACTTT
NA,15,NA,TRBJ1-6,TRBV9,CASSVGPGYNSPLHF,TGTGCCAGCAGCGTAGGTCCAGGGTACAATTCACCCCTCCACTTT
NA,13,few,TRBJ1-1,TRBV28,CASTPRGDTEAFF,TGTGCCAGCACCCCTCGAGGTGACACTGAAGCTTTCTTT
NA,13,NA,TRBJ2-7,TRBV6-1,CASSEIRGYEQYF,TGTGCCAGCAGTGAAATTCGAGGGTACGAGCAGTACTTC
TRBD1,17,NA,TRBJ1-3,TRBV27,CASSPASGTGKGNTIYF,TGTGCCAGCAGCCCCGCCTCCGGGACAGGGAAAGGAAACACCATATATTTT
NA,17,NA,TRBJ2-1,TRBV11-2,CASSYALTATSYNEQFF,TGTGCCAGCAGCTACGCCCTGACAGCAACTTCCTACAATGAGCAGTTCTTC
NA,13,NA,TRBJ1-2,TRBV12-3/TRBV12-4,CASSQQSSLGYTF,TGTGCCAGCAGTCAACAGTCCTCGCTAGGCTACACCTTC
TRBD1,17,NA,TRBJ2-7,TRBV4-1,CASSQRNRGPSSYEQYF,TGCGCCAGCAGCCAGAGAAACAGGGGGCCGAGCTCCTACGAGCAGTACTTC
NA,15,few,TRBJ1-2,TRBV19,CASSIESRSNYGYTF,TGTGCCAGTAGTATAGAATCTCGCAGTAACTATGGCTACACCTTC
TRBD2,15,NA,TRBJ2-3,TRBV6-1,CASSESGGRSDTQYF,TGTGCCAGCAGTGAATCGGGGGGGAGGTCAGATACGCAGTATTTT
TRBD1,18,NA,TRBJ2-4,TRBV4-2,CASSQRGTGDLAKNIQYF,TGTGCCAGCAGCCAGCGGGGGACAGGGGATTTAGCCAAAAACATTCAGTACTTC
NA,16,NA,TRBJ2-6,TRBV15,CATSRDPGPGANVLTF,TGTGCCACCAGCAGAGATCCAGGGCCTGGGGCCAACGTCCTGACTTTC
NA,15,once,TRBJ1-6,TRBV6-5,CASSAWSVNNSPLHF,TGTGCCAGCAGCGCCTGGTCGGTTAATAATTCACCCCTCCACTTT
NA,14,NA,TRBJ1-1,TRBV7-8,CASSLDSKSSEAFF,TGTGCCAGCAGCTTAGACAGTAAGTCTTCTGAAGCTTTCTTT
NA,14,NA,TRBJ2-3,TRBV19,CASSMQGGFDTQYF,TGTGCCAGTAGTATGCAGGGAGGATTTGATACGCAGTATTTT
NA,20,NA,TRBJ1-3,TRBV9,CASSPQRAGPGLHSGNTIYF,TGTGCCAGCAGCCCCCAGAGAGCCGGTCCGGGACTCCACTCTGGAAACACCATATATTTT
NA,13,few,TRBJ1-2,TRBV25-1,CASSAPAGYGYTF,TGTGCCAGCAGTGCCCCGGCGGGGTATGGCTACACCTTC
TRBD1,14,NA,TRBJ1-6,TRBV6-5,CASSSQGDNSPLHF,TGTGCCAGCAGTAGCCAGGGGGATAATTCACCCCTCCACTTT
TRBD1,14,few,TRBJ1-2,TRBV6-2/TRBV6-3,CASSYQGVKAGYTF,TGTGCCAGCAGTTATCAGGGGGTAAAGGCCGGCTACACCTTC
TRBD1,14,NA,TRBJ1-5,TRBV5-1,CASSFGQGEGPQHF,TGCGCCAGCAGCTTCGGACAGGGGGAAGGGCCCCAGCATTTT
NA,17,NA,TRBJ1-5,TRBV18,CASSPPPRGGNNQPQHF,TGTGCCAGCTCACCACCGCCCCGGGGGGGGAACAATCAGCCCCAGCATTTT
NA,15,NA,TRBJ1-2,TRBV14,CASSQGSGSDYGYTF,TGTGCCAGCAGCCAAGGATCGGGGTCTGACTATGGCTACACCTTC
NA,15,NA,TRBJ2-1,TRBV12-5,CASGPMTGSYNEQFF,TGTGCTAGTGGCCCCATGACAGGCTCCTACAATGAGCAGTTCTTC
NA,13,NA,TRBJ2-5,TRBV6-2/TRBV6-3,CASSRPGQETQYF,TGTGCCAGCAGTAGACCAGGGCAAGAGACCCAGTACTTC
NA,17,NA,TRBJ1-6,TRBV5-5,CASSLPPTTGTNSPLHF,TGTGCCAGCAGCTTGCCCCCTACGACAGGAACCAATTCACCCCTCCACTTT
NA,15,few,TRBJ1-6,TRBV9,CASSPERDRRSPLHF,TGTGCCAGCAGCCCAGAGCGGGACCGACGGTCACCCCTCCACTTT
NA,14,once,TRBJ1-5,TRBV27,CASSSGRASQPQHF,TGTGCCAGCAGTTCGGGAAGGGCAAGTCAGCCCCAGCATTTT
NA,17,NA,TRBJ2-6,TRBV19,CASRLNRAPPGANVLTF,TGTGCCAGTAGACTGAACAGGGCTCCCCCTGGGGCCAACGTCCTGACTTTC
NA,13,NA,TRBJ1-1,TRBV6-1,CASSEHVNTEAFF,TGTGCCAGCAGTGAACATGTGAACACTGAAGCTTTCTTT
NA,15,once,TRBJ1-6,TRBV18,CASSPEAGGASPLHF,TGTGCCAGCTCACCAGAGGCGGGGGGCGCATCACCCCTCCACTTT
TRBD2,14,NA,TRBJ2-1,TRBV9,CASSVLAGANEQFF,TGTGCCAGCAGCGTTCTAGCGGGAGCTAATGAGCAGTTCTTC
TRBD1,13,NA,TRBJ1-2,TRBV7-2,CASSSRQGYGYTF,TGTGCCAGCAGCTCACGACAGGGGTATGGCTACACCTTC
TRBD1,15,NA,TRBJ1-4,TRBV28,CASRTPQGANEKLFF,TGTGCCAGCAGGACCCCACAGGGGGCTAATGAAAAACTGTTTTTT
NA,16,NA,TRBJ2-6,TRBV15,CATSRDGRSGANVLTF,TGTGCCACCAGCAGAGATGGCAGATCTGGGGCCAACGTCCTGACTTTC
NA,14,few,TRBJ2-7,TRBV5-1,CASSFQSAGHEQYF,TGCGCCAGCAGCTTCCAGAGTGCGGGGCACGAGCAGTACTTC
NA,15,NA,TRBJ1-6,TRBV30,CAWSVYGPNNSPLHF,TGTGCCTGGAGTGTTTATGGGCCCAATAATTCACCCCTCCACTTT
NA,15,once,TRBJ1-4,TRBV30,CAWSTGSATNEKLFF,TGTGCCTGGAGTACAGGGTCTGCAACTAATGAAAAACTGTTTTTT
TRBD2,16,NA,TRBJ2-1,TRBV10-3,CAISEPTSGRGNEQFF,TGTGCCATCAGTGAACCGACTAGCGGGAGGGGTAATGAGCAGTTCTTC